This is a list of T cell receptor beta chains from one sample in a study of neurological immune-mediated disorders. TCRdb ran MiXCR on the 5' RACE reads and lists one entry per CDR3 protein. The sample lists 50,000 or so distinct CDR3 sequences; more than 20% were seen once. Sequencing was performed on PBMCs. The receptors here all came from a woman in her 70s in good health. Both conserved end residues are part of each CDR3. Each record gives: CDR3 protein, CDR3 DNA, clone size, D gene, V gene, J gene. A D gene is named only where the DNA matches it firmly. Some rows have no size entry. The others give once, few or many, or a class for an expanded clone.

CASSPQGRVGEAFF,TGTGCCAGCAGCCCCCAGGGGCGCGTGGGAGAAGCTTTCTTT,-,-,TRBV7-2,TRBJ1-1
CASSQGATSGGSGETQYF,TGCGCCAGCAGCCAAGGGGCGACTAGCGGGGGGTCGGGAGAGACCCAGTACTTC,-,TRBD2,TRBV4-1,TRBJ2-5
CASSWGLASSYEQYF,TGTGCCAGCAGCTGGGGACTAGCGAGCTCCTACGAGCAGTACTTC,medium-sized,TRBD2,TRBV7-2,TRBJ2-7
CASRMNTEAFF,TGTGCCAGCAGGATGAACACTGAAGCTTTCTTT,many,-,TRBV3-1,TRBJ1-1
CASSLSRDHVRF,TGTGCCAGCAGCTTGTCACGGGACCACGTTCGTTTC,few,-,TRBV5-6,TRBJ2-7
CSAPPRDLYTDTQYF,TGCAGTGCACCTCCCCGGGACTTATACACAGATACGCAGTATTTT,many,-,TRBV20-1,TRBJ2-3
CASSLGGEADTQYF,TGTGCCAGCAGTTTAGGAGGGGAGGCGGATACGCAGTATTTT,-,-,TRBV28,TRBJ2-3
CASSLSPATYGYTF,TGTGCCAGCAGTTTATCCCCCGCTACCTATGGCTACACCTTC,-,-,TRBV28,TRBJ1-2
CATSRARVEGETQYF,TGTGCCACCAGCAGAGCACGAGTGGAGGGAGAGACCCAGTACTTC,few,-,TRBV15,TRBJ2-5
CASSASGGAGKLFF,TGTGCCAGCAGTGCCTCAGGGGGCGCGGGAAAACTGTTTTTT,-,TRBD1,TRBV28,TRBJ1-4
CASRPGLAVYNEQFF,TGTGCCAGCAGGCCGGGACTAGCGGTCTACAATGAGCAGTTCTTC,-,TRBD2,TRBV7-2,TRBJ2-1
CSAGGTAKYEQYF,TGCAGTGCCGGCGGGACAGCAAAATACGAGCAGTACTTC,few,-,TRBV20-1,TRBJ2-7
CASSLEAEYEQYF,TGTGCCAGCAGCTTAGAGGCGGAGTACGAGCAGTACTTC,medium-sized,-,TRBV7-2,TRBJ2-7
CASSSTLTGEQETQYF,TGCGCCAGCAGCTCGACCCTGACAGGGGAGCAAGAGACCCAGTACTTC,few,TRBD1,TRBV5-1,TRBJ2-5
CASSRTFSGANVLTF,TGTGCCAGCAGCCGTACATTCTCTGGGGCCAACGTCCTGACTTTC,many,-,TRBV7-9,TRBJ2-6
CASSGLGQPNTEAFF,TGCGCCAGCAGCGGGTTGGGACAGCCGAACACTGAAGCTTTCTTT,once,TRBD1,TRBV5-1,TRBJ1-1